Listed below are T cell receptor beta chains from one sample, sequenced in a study of cytomegalovirus exposure and HLA in healthy donors. Some clones are missing from TCRdb's copy, which holds only in-frame ones; the method was immunoSEQ multiplex PCR. Among some 130,000 clones, roughly four fifths were seen once, and the ten largest hold under 7%. The sample taken for sequencing was PBMCs. These receptor sequences come from a woman in her 40s in good health and CMV-seropositive. The CDR3 runs from the conserved cysteine through the conserved F or W. The D gene is left open where the match is weak. A clone size is listed for some rows: how often the clone was seen (once, few, many), or a class if it is expanded.

clone size | D gene | J gene | V gene | CDR3 DNA | CDR3 protein
. | . | TRBJ2-1 | TRBV25-1 | TGTGCCAGCAGTGGGATCGGAGGGAGCCCCTGGGGTGAGCAGTTCTTC | CASSGIGGSPWGEQFF
. | . | TRBJ1-6 | TRBV2 | TGTGCCAGCAGTGAGATGAAACAACCCCATAATTCACCCCTCCACTTT | CASSEMKQPHNSPLHF
. | TRBD1 | TRBJ1-1 | TRBV19 | TGTGCCAGTAGGGAGACAGGGGTGGCTGAAGCTTTCTTT | CASRETGVAEAFF
. | . | TRBJ1-1 | TRBV18 | TGTGCCAGCTCACCAATAGAGATCATGAACACTGAAGCTTTCTTT | CASSPIEIMNTEAFF
. | . | TRBJ1-5 | TRBV6-1 | TGTGCCAGCAGTGACCGGCGGTACAATCAGCCCCAGCATTTT | CASSDRRYNQPQHF
. | . | TRBJ1-5 | TRBV9 | TGTGCCAGCAGCCCTGACAGCAATAGCAATCAGCCCCAGCATTTT | CASSPDSNSNQPQHF
few | . | TRBJ1-1 | TRBV4-1 | TGCGCCAGCAGCCAAGATCCCTACGGGGAGAGAGCTTTCTTT | CASSQDPYGERAFF
. | TRBD1 | TRBJ1-3 | TRBV28 | TGTGCCAGCAGTGCCTGGACAGGCGACTCTGGAAACACCATATATTTT | CASSAWTGDSGNTIYF
few | TRBD2 | TRBJ2-1 | TRBV19 | TGTGCCAGTAGTTTCGCGGCTAGCGGTAGTGAGCAGTTCTTC | CASSFAASGSEQFF
once | TRBD1 | TRBJ2-7 | TRBV7-9 | TGTGCCAGCAGCCCCGGGACAGAGTACGAGCAGTACTTC | CASSPGTEYEQYF
. | . | TRBJ2-3 | TRBV9 | TGTGCCAGCAGCGTAGTGGAAATTACGGGGGCGCAGTATTTT | CASSVVEITGAQYF
few | . | TRBJ2-7 | TRBV5-1 | TGCGCCAGCAGCTTGTCGCTCCGGAGGGACGAGCAGTACTTC | CASSLSLRRDEQYF
. | . | TRBJ1-3 | TRBV19 | TGTGCCAGTATCCCCGCGGACACTAGAAACACCATATATTTT | CASIPADTRNTIYF
. | . | TRBJ1-4 | TRBV28 | TGTGCCAGCAGCTGGACAGATGAAAAACTGTTTTTT | CASSWTDEKLFF
few | . | TRBJ1-1 | TRBV19 | TGTGCCAGTAGTCTTATCTTGTCCGCAGGGCCCACTGAAGCTTTCTTT | CASSLILSAGPTEAFF
. | . | TRBJ2-1 | TRBV7-9 | TGTGCCAGCAGGTGGCAGGGGTATGGTGATGAGCAGTTCTTC | CASRWQGYGDEQFF
. | . | TRBJ2-2 | TRBV27 | TGTGCCAGCAGGGAGCGGACGAACACCGGGGAGCTGTTTTTT | CASRERTNTGELFF
. | . | TRBJ1-2 | TRBV6-1 | TGTGCCAGCACCAACCTGCGGGGAGATGGCTACACCTTC | CASTNLRGDGYTF
. | . | TRBJ1-1 | TRBV6-1 | TGTGCCAGCAGTGAAATATGGCATGAAGCTTTCTTT | CASSEIWHEAFF
. | TRBD1 | TRBJ2-7 | TRBV2 | TGTGCCAGCAGCGGGGACAGGTATTGGGAGCAGTACTTC | CASSGDRYWEQYF
. | TRBD2 | TRBJ2-7 | TRBV19 | TGTGCCAGTAGTATCCGGGAGGGTGGCTCCTACGAGCAGTACTTC | CASSIREGGSYEQYF
. | . | TRBJ2-1 | TRBV9 | TGTGCCAGCAGCGTAGCCAGAACCTCTGAGCAGTTCTTC | CASSVARTSEQFF
. | TRBD2 | TRBJ2-5 | TRBV5-1 | TGCGCCAGCCGGACTAGCGGGGGGGCAGAAGAGACCCAGTACTTC | CASRTSGGAEETQYF
once | . | TRBJ2-7 | TRBV28 | TGTGCCAGCAGTTTGTTGAACAGAAAATACGAGCAGTACTTC | CASSLLNRKYEQYF
. | TRBD2 | TRBJ2-1 | TRBV4-2 | TGTGCCAGCAGCCAAGATGGGCGGGGGTGGGGCAATGAGCAGTTCTTC | CASSQDGRGWGNEQFF
once | TRBD2 | TRBJ2-7 | TRBV5-1 | TGCGCCAGCAGCTTGGGACTAGCGAGGAACGAGCAGTACTTC | CASSLGLARNEQYF
. | . | TRBJ1-1 | TRBV10-2 | TGCGCCAGCAGCGGCGGGGGACTCACTGAAGCTTTCTTT | CASSGGGLTEAFF
once | TRBD1 | TRBJ1-5 | TRBV27 | TGTGCCAGCAGTTTTGACAGGGGGCGACAGCCCCAGCATTTT | CASSFDRGRQPQHF
. | TRBD1 | TRBJ2-7 | TRBV2 | TGTGCCAGCAAAGAGGGGACAGATTACGAGCAGTACTTC | CASKEGTDYEQYF
. | . | TRBJ2-3 | TRBV29-1 | TGCAGCGTTGGGAGCACTAGCAGCACAGATACGCAGTATTTT | CSVGSTSSTDTQYF
. | TRBD1 | TRBJ2-3 | TRBV9 | TGTGCCAGCAGCGTAGTTGGTGGCAGGGGGTCAACAGATACGCAGTATTTT | CASSVVGGRGSTDTQYF
. | . | TRBJ1-2 | TRBV5-5 | TGTGCCAGCAGCGTAAGTGGCAGCGCTGCTAACTATGGCTACACCTTC | CASSVSGSAANYGYTF
. | . | TRBJ2-2 | TRBV7-8 | TGTGCCACCGTTAACACCGGGGAGCTGTTTTTT | CATVNTGELFF
. | TRBD2 | TRBJ2-1 | TRBV4-2 | TGTGCCAGCAGCCAAGGAGGACTAGCCGCTGAGCAGTTCTTC | CASSQGGLAAEQFF
. | . | TRBJ2-1 | TRBV19 | TGTGCCAGTAGTATAGATGGTACTATCAGTGAGCAGTTCTTC | CASSIDGTISEQFF
. | . | TRBJ1-1 | TRBV13 | TGTGCCAGCAGCTCACAGCGGGGGGAAGCTTTCTTT | CASSSQRGEAFF
few | . | TRBJ2-6 | TRBV29-1 | TGCAGCGTTGGAACAGGTCGCTCTGGGGCCAACGTCCTGACTTTC | CSVGTGRSGANVLTF
. | . | TRBJ1-2 | TRBV6-6 | TGTGCCAGCAATCTCGGAGGGAAGGGCACTATGGGCGGCTACACCTTC | CASNLGGKGTMGGYTF
few | TRBD1 | TRBJ1-1 | TRBV5-1 | TGCGCCAGCAGCTACGACAGGGGGGCTGAAGCTTTCTTT | CASSYDRGAEAFF
. | . | TRBJ1-6 | TRBV10-3 | TGTGCCATCAGTGAGTCGAACCGCCCGGGGGGTTCACCCCTCCACTTT | CAISESNRPGGSPLHF
few | . | TRBJ2-7 | TRBV5-1 | TGCGCCAGCAGTTACTTCACGACCTACGAGCAGTACTTC | CASSYFTTYEQYF
. | TRBD1 | TRBJ2-5 | TRBV19 | TGTGCCAGTAGTACCGGGACAGGGGGACCAAAGACCCAGTACTTC | CASSTGTGGPKTQYF